The source of this TCR beta chain is a study of beta chain features in type 1 diabetes. Study results and limitations: There was no resolution here of whether HLA type influences TCRB rearrangement.

Expressed TCRB transcripts were sequenced because the isolated RNA had all been reverse transcribed beforehand. Clones were sequenced by immunoSEQ multiplex PCR, and TCRdb holds only the in-frame ones, with some missing. The data hold 150,000 or so clones, with over 8.5% observed a single time. Isolation of CD4+ naive, central memory, regulatory and stem cell-like memory cells was achieved by sorting via CD45RO/CCR7/CD25/CD127/CD95/CD27. Concerning this clone: The target antigen is unknown.

Germline V gives CDR1 MGHDK, CDR2 SYGVNS. CDR3 size: 16 residues. The ends lost 1 base at V and 5 bases at J; junction bases unmatched: 5. The sequence came from a man in his late teens or twenties in good health. Input material: central memory CD4+ T cells from blood. The chain is built from TRBV25-1 and TRBJ2-2; 9 positions agree with TRBD2. The CDR3, as DNA: TGTGCCAGCAGTGAATTAGTTAGCGGGGGTACCGGGGAGCTGTTTTTT. Its translation: CASSELVSGGTGELFF.